Below, 32 T cell receptor beta chains from the same sample are listed, as sequenced in a study of blood T cell repertoires in COVID-19. Sequencing was performed with immunoSEQ multiplex PCR; in TCRdb, only in-frame clones are kept and a portion is missing. The data hold 110,000 to 150,000 clones, with around 90% observed a single time. The sample taken for sequencing was peripheral blood. The receptors were gathered from a human donor in a cohort sampled during active COVID-19.

The chain has TRBV6-5 and TRBJ2-3; 13 bases map to TRBD2. With 4 bases clipped from V and 6 bases from J, the junction kept 4 bases outside the gene matches. Germline V lookup: CDR1 MNHEY, CDR2 SVGAGI. There are 15 residues in the CDR3. Here the CDR3 DNA reads TGTGCCAGCAGTTCGACTAGCGGGGGGCGGGATACGCAGTATTTT. It translates to CASSSTSGGRDTQYF.

The chain combines TRBV29-1 with TRBJ2-1; TRBD2 matches 7 bases. This CDR3 is 15 amino acids long. After removal of 6 bases from V and 0 bases from J, the junction contained 8 bases not matched to a gene. The germline CDR1 and CDR2 sequences are SQVTM and ANQGSEA. The chain's CDR3 is CSVGGGGRSYNEQFF. The CDR3 DNA sequence: TGCAGCGTCGGCGGGGGAGGCCGCTCCTACAATGAGCAGTTCTTC.

This chain connects TRBV6-1 to TRBJ2-7; the match to TRBD2 covers 9 bases. V lost 1 base and J lost 2; bases outside the gene matches: 3. This CDR3 comprises 15 residues. Germline V gene sequence: CDR1 MNHNS, CDR2 SASEGT. The DNA for the CDR3 is TGTGCCAGCAGTGAAGGACTAGCGGCCACCTACGAGCAGTACTTC. The encoded protein is CASSEGLAATYEQYF.

The chain uses TRBV5-6 and TRBJ2-6; tentative D call: TRBD1 (6 bases). CDR3 size: 15 residues. Trimming took off 4 bases at V and 3 bases at J, with 11 bases between the two ends. The germline CDR1 and CDR2 sequences are SGHDT and YYEEEE. CDR3 amino acids: CASSHRVSGANVLTF. CDR3 DNA sequence: TGTGCCAGCAGCCACAGGGTCAGTGGGGCCAACGTCCTGACTTTC.

This clone was found a few times. The same CDR3 can be traced to other DNA sequences in this sample. This chain joins TRBV5-1 and TRBJ2-1, with TRBD2 matching over 16 bases. Germline V gene lookup returns CDR1 SGHRS and CDR2 YFSETQ. With 4 bases clipped from V and 7 bases from J, the junction kept 2 bases outside the gene matches. The length of the CDR3 is 15 residues. The CDR3 loop is CASSLGLAGGNEQFF. The CDR3 DNA sequence: TGCGCCAGCAGCCTGGGACTAGCGGGAGGGAATGAGCAGTTCTTC.

This chain links TRBV3-1 (or the pseudogene TRBV3-2) with TRBJ2-5; D is undetermined. V was pared by 2 bases and J by 5 bases, with 6 bases between. The V gene's germline CDR1 is LGHDT and CDR2 YNNKEL (reference sequence). This CDR3 is built from 12 residues. CDR3 sequence: CASSQIVETQYF. The CDR3 DNA reads as TGTGCCAGCAGCCAAATAGTGGAGACCCAGTACTTC.

This chain uses TRBV2 with TRBJ1-1; 7 positions agree with TRBD1. CDR1 SNHLY and CDR2 FYNNEI come from the germline V gene. J was trimmed by 5 bases and V by 8 bases; bases with no gene match: 11. This CDR3 is built from 14 residues. The CDR3 reads CASGRQGFVTEAFF. In DNA form, the CDR3 reads TGTGCCAGCGGTAGACAGGGTTTCGTGACTGAAGCTTTCTTT.

V is TRBV5-4 and J is TRBJ2-1; weak D call: TRBD1 (5 bases). Germline V CDR1 and CDR2: SGHNT, YYREEE (reference sequence). This CDR3 is built from 13 residues. The germline V and J ends were trimmed by 4 bases and 6 bases, with 11 bases remaining between them. CDR3 sequence: CASSPSGRNEQFF. In nucleotides, the CDR3 is TGTGCCAGCAGCCCGTCAGGGCGCAATGAGCAGTTCTTC.

This clone was observed at least ten times. The rearrangement uses TRBV12-2 and TRBJ2-7; the table names TRBD2, a call not compared with the DNA. TRBV12-2 is a listed pseudogene. The CDR3 spans 19 residues. The CDR3 coding sequence is TGTGCAAGTCGCCGCCGGGACTTGGAAGCGGGAGGGGGCTCCTACGAGCAGTACTTC. Protein: CASRRRDLEAGGGSYEQYF.

This clone was found a few times. The chain's CDR3 is CASSLSMVDRGRSYGYTF. Written as DNA, the CDR3 is TGTGCCAGCAGTTTAAGTATGGTTGACAGGGGGCGCAGCTATGGCTACACCTTC. The chain combines TRBV27 with TRBJ1-2, with TRBD1 identical over 10 bases. Germline CDR1 MNHEY, CDR2 SMNVEV (reference sequence). V shed 2 bases, J shed 4 bases, and the junction held 13 bases outside the gene matches. CDR3 length: 18 amino acids.

The rearrangement joins TRBV25-1 to TRBJ2-1; tentatively, D is TRBD2 (5 bases). In germline, CDR1 is MGHDK, CDR2 SYGVNS. V lost 6 bases to trimming and J lost 0 bases, with 15 bases between them. This CDR3 is 16 amino acids long. The CDR3 nucleotides are TGTGCCAGCAGCCCTAGTCTCGCGGGCTCCTACAATGAGCAGTTCTTC. Amino acid sequence: CASSPSLAGSYNEQFF.

CDR3: CASSFSGRTPYEQYF. As DNA, the CDR3 is TGTGCCAGCAGCTTTAGCGGGAGGACCCCCTACGAGCAGTACTTC. This chain connects TRBV28 to TRBJ2-7, with 10 positions matching TRBD2. The junction had 7 bases not matched to a gene; V was cut back by 6 bases and J by 2 bases. This CDR3 region has 15 residues. CDR1 and CDR2 (germline): MDHEN, SYDVKM. The full variable domain, its missing parts supplied by reference TRBV28 and TRBJ2-7, is DVKVTQSSRYLVKRTGEKVFLECVQDMDHENMFWYRQDPGLGLRLIYFSYDVKMKEKGDIPEGYSVSREKKERFSLILESASTNQTSMYLCASSFSGRTPYEQYFGPGTRLTVT.

The V gene is TRBV7-8, the J gene TRBJ2-6, with 9 bases matching TRBD1. Germline V gene data show CDR1 as SGHVS and CDR2 as FQNEAQ. The CDR3 loop spans 18 amino acids. Trimming cost V 5 bases and J 1 base; bases outside gene matches: 9. CDR3 nucleotide sequence: TGTGCCAGCAGCCTAAGGGACAGGGTGCTATCTGGGGCCAACGTCCTGACTTTC. Its protein is CASSLRDRVLSGANVLTF.

The gene calls are TRBV27 and TRBJ1-5; 7 bases fit TRBD1. V gave up 5 bases and J gave up 5 bases; unmatched junction bases: 6. CDR3 length: 14 residues. CDR1 MNHEY and CDR2 SMNVEV come from the germline V gene (reference sequence). CDR3 protein: CASSLGQLHQPQHF. CDR3 nucleotide sequence: TGTGCCAGCAGTCTGGGACAGCTTCATCAGCCCCAGCATTTT.

The chain combines TRBV28 with TRBJ1-4; 8 positions agree with TRBD1. CDR3 size: 14 residues. The germline gives CDR1 MDHEN, CDR2 SYDVKM. V gave up 8 bases and J gave up 6 bases; unmatched junction bases: 8. The CDR3 region has the DNA TGTGCCAGCTCCCCGGACAGGGACGATGAAAAACTGTTTTTT. Translated: CASSPDRDDEKLFF.

The rearrangement links TRBV3-1 (or the pseudogene TRBV3-2) to TRBJ2-1; the match to TRBD2 covers 10 bases. The CDR3 consists of 14 residues. Trimming at V came to 3 bases and at J to 9 bases, leaving 5 bases not matched to a gene. Germline V gives CDR1 LGHDT, CDR2 YNNKEL (reference sequence). CDR3 nucleotides: TGTGCCAGCAGCCACCTAGCGGGAGAGGTTGAGCAGTTCTTC. Its protein product is CASSHLAGEVEQFF.

This chain uses TRBV11-2 with TRBJ1-1; TRBD1 agrees at 10 bases. V lost 4 bases to trimming and J lost 5 bases; unmatched junction nucleotides: 4. Germline-derived CDR1 and CDR2 are SGHAT and FQNNGV. The CDR3 is made up of 14 amino acids. CDR3 nucleotides: TGTGCCAGCAGCTCCCGACAGGGGGCAACTGAAGCTTTCTTT. Translating gives CASSSRQGATEAFF. The entire variable domain, with the rest obtained from reference TRBV11-2 and TRBJ1-1, is as follows: EAGVAQSPRYKIIEKRQSVAFWCNPISGHATLYWYQQILGQGPKLLIQFQNNGVVDDSQLPKDRFSAERLKGVDSTLKIQPAKLEDSAVYLCASSSRQGATEAFFGQGTRLTVV.

This rearrangement joins TRBV28 to TRBJ2-1; D might be TRBD2 (6 bases). CDR3 length equals 16 residues. The V and J ends lost 2 bases and 5 bases respectively, with 16 bases between them. Germline V gene lookup returns CDR1 MDHEN and CDR2 SYDVKM. The CDR3: CASSLGLPTGDNEQFF. In DNA, the CDR3 is TGTGCCAGCAGTTTAGGACTGCCTACGGGGGACAATGAGCAGTTCTTC. The full variable domain, completed using reference TRBV28 and TRBJ2-1, is DVKVTQSSRYLVKRTGEKVFLECVQDMDHENMFWYRQDPGLGLRLIYFSYDVKMKEKGDIPEGYSVSREKKERFSLILESASTNQTSMYLCASSLGLPTGDNEQFFGPGTRLTVL.

J is TRBJ1-4 and V is TRBV5-1; 10 nucleotides line up with TRBD1. The junction had 7 bases not matched to a gene; V was cut back by 4 bases and J by 7 bases. The CDR3 extends over 15 amino acids. Germline CDR1 SGHRS, CDR2 YFSETQ. This CDR3 reads CASSVTGTGVEKLFF. CDR3 sequence (DNA): TGCGCCAGCAGCGTTACCGGGACAGGGGTTGAAAAACTGTTTTTT.

The chain carries TRBV7-3 and TRBJ1-6, with D maybe TRBD1 (6 bases). Germline V gives CDR1 SGHTA, CDR2 FQGTGA. Deletions cut 0 bases from V and 6 bases from J, with 12 bases between. The CDR3 runs to 16 residues. This CDR3 is CASSLTGGRGNSPLHF. CDR3 nucleotide sequence: TGTGCCAGCAGCTTAACGGGCGGCAGGGGTAATTCACCCCTCCACTTT.

This clone ranks as medium-sized (0.01 to 0.1%). The chain employs TRBV5-1 and TRBJ1-1; D call uncertain. V gave up 4 bases and J gave up 5 bases, with 12 bases separating them. The length of the CDR3 is 13 residues. CDR1 SGHRS and CDR2 YFSETQ come from the germline V gene. CDR3 in DNA: TGCGCCAGCAGCCTTGGGTACGGGACTGAAGCTTTCTTT. This sequence encodes CASSLGYGTEAFF.

This chain links TRBV28 with TRBJ1-6, with 7 bases identical to TRBD1. CDR1 is MDHEN, CDR2 SYDVKM, per germline. CDR3 size: 14 residues. V lost 6 bases and J lost 3; bases outside the gene matches: 2. The CDR3, as DNA: TGTGCCAGCAGGCAGGGGGGCTATAATTCACCCCTCCACTTT. Translated, it gives CASRQGGYNSPLHF.

V is TRBV4-1 and J is TRBJ2-7; 7 nucleotides match TRBD1. Germline CDR1 reads MGHRA; CDR2 reads YSYEKL. V was clipped by 3 bases and J by 6 bases; unmatched bases: 5. CDR3 length equals 13 residues. CDR3 DNA sequence: TGCGCCAGCAGCCACCCGACAGGGACCGAGCAGTACTTC. It encodes CASSHPTGTEQYF.

The genes are TRBV27 and TRBJ2-1, with D tentatively TRBD2 (6 bases). The CDR3 extends over 15 amino acids. V gave up 3 bases and J gave up 4 bases, with 13 bases separating them. Per germline, CDR1 MNHEY and CDR2 SMNVEV (reference sequence). This CDR3 is CASSLFGGGYNEQFF. CDR3 bases: TGTGCCAGCAGTTTGTTCGGGGGTGGGTACAATGAGCAGTTCTTC.

CDR3 region: CATSSGTVGYEQYF. In DNA, the CDR3 is TGTGCCACCAGCAGCGGGACAGTAGGCTACGAGCAGTACTTC. The V and J genes are TRBV15 and TRBJ2-7; 7 nucleotides agree with TRBD1. The CDR3 runs 14 residues. Losses at the gene ends were 3 bases for V and 3 bases for J; bases not matched to a gene: 5. Per the germline V gene, CDR1 is LNHNV and CDR2 is YYDKDF (reference sequence).

The chain joins TRBV3-1 (or the pseudogene TRBV3-2) to TRBJ2-5, with 9 nucleotides matching TRBD2. CDR3 length: 18 amino acids. The ends lost 1 base at V and 5 bases at J; junction bases unmatched: 14. In germline, CDR1 is LGHDT, CDR2 YNNKEL (reference sequence). In nucleotides, the CDR3 is TGTGCCAGCAGCCAAGGGAGACTTAGCGGGAGTACACGCGAGACCCAGTACTTC. Its translation is CASSQGRLSGSTRETQYF.

The chain couples TRBV30 to TRBJ1-6; 7 positions match TRBD1. The ends lost 5 bases at V and 5 bases at J; junction bases unmatched: 3. CDR3 length: 13 residues. Germline values: CDR1 GTSNPN, CDR2 SVGIG (reference sequence). The CDR3 region is CAWQGVDNSPLHF. CDR3 in DNA: TGTGCCTGGCAGGGGGTGGATAATTCACCCCTCCACTTT. The full variable domain, rest sourced from reference TRBV30 and TRBJ1-6, is SQTIHQWPATLVQPVGSPLSLECTVEGTSNPNLYWYRQAAGRGLQLLFYSVGIGQISSEVPQNLSASRPQDRQFILSSKKLLLSDSGFYLCAWQGVDNSPLHFGNGTRLTVT.

CDR3 sequence (DNA): TGCGCCAGCAGCCAGCCGGGACTAGCGGGGGGGCATGAGCAGTTCTTC. Its protein product is CASSQPGLAGGHEQFF. The V and J genes are TRBV4-1 and TRBJ2-1, with 16 bases aligning to TRBD2. The CDR3 runs 16 residues. J gave up 8 bases and V 3 bases, and 4 bases lay outside the gene matches. The V gene's germline CDR1 is MGHRA and CDR2 YSYEKL.

V gene TRBV7-9 combines with J gene TRBJ2-7; unclear D gene. The V gene lost 1 base and the J gene lost 6 bases, with 10 bases spanning the gap. Per germline, CDR1 SEHNR and CDR2 FQNEAQ (reference sequence). CDR3 length equals 13 residues. In DNA form, the CDR3 reads TGTGCCAGCAGCTTAGGTCCAGGTCCCGAGCAGTACTTC. Protein sequence: CASSLGPGPEQYF.

The CDR3 DNA sequence: TGTGCCAGCAGGTCGGGGGACCGAGTTTCCGGAAACTATGGCTACACCTTC. It translates to CASRSGDRVSGNYGYTF. The V call is TRBV28, the J call TRBJ1-2, with D perhaps matching TRBD1 (5 bases). Trimming shortened V by 6 bases and J by 2 bases, and 22 bases separated the two germline ends. This CDR3 has 17 amino acids. The germline V gene encodes CDR1 MDHEN and CDR2 SYDVKM.

The count of this clone is one. This sequence joins TRBV10-1 and TRBJ1-1; TRBD1 might be the D (5 bases). Germline V gives CDR1 WNHNN, CDR2 SYGVQD (reference sequence). CDR3 length equals 15 residues. Trimming removed 5 bases from V and 4 bases from J, with 17 bases in between. The CDR3 bases are TGCGCCAGCAGTCCCGACCTTGGGGCGCGCACTGAAGCTTTCTTT. This codes for CASSPDLGARTEAFF.

In DNA form, the CDR3 reads TGTGCCATCAGCCCCAGGGGGCAGGCCACTGAAGCTTTCTTT. Translated: CAISPRGQATEAFF. This sequence joins TRBV10-3 and TRBJ1-1, with 8 bases aligning to TRBD1. Germline V gene sequence: CDR1 ENHRY, CDR2 SYGVKD. V gave up 6 bases and J gave up 4 bases; unmatched junction bases: 7. CDR3 size: 14 residues.